The present T cell receptor beta chain was sequenced within a study of blood T cell repertoires in COVID-19. Source study methods: Amplification of reference gene primers was used by the study to estimate nucleated cell counts. TCRdb keeps only in-frame clones here, not all; method: immunoSEQ multiplex PCR. The V and J calls and clone size are taken from that table; D and trimming were inferred from the DNA. This table has 50,000 to 70,000 clones, about 80% appearing once. Germline CDR1 reads MNHEY; CDR2 reads SVGAGI. The CDR3 totals 13 residues. Between the trimmed V and J ends, which lost 4 bases and 5 bases, there was a span of 11 bases.

Sequenced sample: peripheral blood. The origin of this receptor is a man in his sixties with acute or convalescent COVID-19. V is TRBV6-5 and J is TRBJ1-1; D may be TRBD1 (6 bases). Here the CDR3 reads CASSSQGITEAFF. As DNA, the CDR3 is TGTGCCAGCAGTTCCCAGGGGATAACTGAAGCTTTCTTT.